The 11 T cell receptor beta chains below all came from one sample that was sequenced in a study of blood T cells in healthy people across ages. Sample-barcoded 5' priming and a J-beta primer mix drove a second PCR of roughly 6 to 12 cycles. In TCRdb, the 5' RACE reads were re-called with MiXCR into one record per CDR3 protein. The sample has 550,000 to 750,000 distinct CDR3 sequences; more than 20% are singletons. The specimen sequenced was blood. The receptors derive from a man between 70 and 80 years old in good health.

In this sample, this clonotype turned up a few times. The J gene is TRBJ1-2, the V gene TRBV12-3 or TRBV12-4, with 9 bases matching TRBD1. CDR3 length: 13 residues. V dropped 5 bases and J dropped 5; count of bases not matched to a gene: 3. The CDR3 region has the DNA TGTGCCAGCAGTGAGACAGGGGGATATGGCTACACCTTC. Translated, it gives CASSETGGYGYTF.

This clonotype was counted a few times. The chain recombines TRBV11-2 with TRBJ2-1, with D perhaps TRBD2 (5 bases). Germline-derived CDR1 and CDR2 are SGHAT and FQNNGV. This CDR3 is built from 15 residues. The V gene lost 4 bases and the J gene lost 0 bases, with 10 bases spanning the gap. This CDR3 is CASSSVAGSYNEQFF. The CDR3 nucleotides read TGTGCCAGCAGCTCCGTCGCGGGCTCCTACAATGAGCAGTTCTTC.

This clonotype occurred once. This chain joins TRBV28 and TRBJ2-2, with 14 bases identical to TRBD2. J gave up 7 bases and V 10 bases, and 11 bases lay outside the gene matches. This CDR3 contains 16 residues. Looked up from germline, CDR1 is MDHEN and CDR2 is SYDVKM. The CDR3, as DNA: TGTGCCACCAAAGGGACTAGCGGGAGTATAATCGGGGAGCTGTTTTTT. It translates to CATKGTSGSIIGELFF.

This clonotype was seen a few times. The rearrangement joins TRBV3-1 to TRBJ2-5; no reliable D call. V gave up 4 bases and J gave up 9 bases, with 12 bases separating them. The CDR3 contains 12 residues. The germline CDR1 and CDR2 sequences are LGHDT and YNNKEL (reference sequence). For the CDR3, the DNA is TGTGCCAGCAGCCCCTTGGGCTGGCCCCAGTACTTC. Translation gives CASSPLGWPQYF.

With respect to this clonotype: This is likely a read error, given that the CDR3 carries no conserved phenylalanine or tryptophan at its end. The genes are TRBV20-1 and TRBJ2-4; possible D gene TRBD2, 6 bases. Germline V gene lookup returns CDR1 DFQATT and CDR2 SNEGSKA (reference sequence). Trimming pared 6 bases from V and 0 bases from J, leaving 12 bases between. CDR3 length equals 14 residues. CDR3 nucleotides: TGCAGTGCCGGCGGGCGGGAAGCCAAAAACATTCAGTACTTA. Amino acids: CSAGGREAKNIQYL.

The chain combines TRBV5-5 with TRBJ2-7, with 8 bases fitting TRBD2. Matching the DNA end better, TRBJ2-5 makes the J call doubtful. CDR1 is SGHKS, CDR2 YYEKEE, per germline (reference sequence). The CDR3 is 16 amino acids. The CDR3 sequence is CASSFQAGARRETQYF. CDR3 nucleotide sequence: TGTGCCAGCAGCTTCCAAGCGGGAGCGAGACGAGAGACCCAGTACTTC.

In its sample, this clonotype was seen a few times. The CDR3 reads CATSDSANRGGNEQFF. The CDR3 bases are TGTGCCACCAGTGATTCGGCCAACAGGGGTGGAAATGAGCAGTTCTTC. The chain combines TRBV24-1 with TRBJ2-5, with TRBD1 matching 7 bases. TRBJ2-1 explains the end of the DNA better; the J call may be wrong. The CDR3 runs 16 residues. Germline V gene data show CDR1 as KGHDR and CDR2 as SFDVKD.

This clonotype was observed a handful of times. The V call is TRBV12-3 or TRBV12-4, the J call TRBJ2-5, with a weak D call TRBD2 (5 bases). The last part of the DNA fits TRBJ2-7 better; the J call may be wrong. There are 12 residues in the CDR3. The CDR3, as DNA: TGTGCCAGCAGGTCCGGGACCTACGAGCAGTACTTC. This translates into CASRSGTYEQYF.

This clonotype was observed a few times. The genes are TRBV29-1 and TRBJ2-7; 8 nucleotides line up with TRBD2. V dropped 6 bases and J dropped 0; count of bases not matched to a gene: 4. CDR1 is SQVTM, CDR2 ANQGSEA, per germline. This CDR3 region has 13 residues. The CDR3 is CSVIAGFSYEQYF. For the CDR3, the DNA is TGCAGCGTCATAGCGGGGTTCTCCTACGAGCAGTACTTC.

V is TRBV7-3 and J is TRBJ2-2; TRBD2 matches at 8 bases. V shed 4 bases and J 5 bases; nucleotides not matched to a gene: 6. Germline V lookup: CDR1 SGHTA, CDR2 FQGTGA. The CDR3 loop spans 15 amino acids. The CDR3 DNA sequence: TGTGCCAGCAGCTCCGACAGCGGGAGTACCGGGGAGCTGTTTTTT. This sequence encodes CASSSDSGSTGELFF.

A remark on this clonotype: The germline gene is not matched at one end of the junction; a read error may be the cause. J is TRBJ2-5 and V is TRBV20-1, with D unresolved. The CDR3 spans 15 residues. Looked up from germline, CDR1 is DFQATT and CDR2 is SNEGSKA (reference sequence). The CDR3 region has the DNA TGCAGTGCCCGGAGAACTGGTCTTCCTCAAGACACCCAGTACTTC. This gives the protein CSARRTGLPQDTQYF.